What follows are 26 T cell receptor beta chains derived from one specimen sequenced in a study of T cells after yellow fever vaccination. TCRdb re-called the 5' RACE reads through MiXCR, storing one row per CDR3 protein. The sample lists 100,000 to 150,000 distinct CDR3 sequences, over 12% seen once, with about 42% in the top ten. Sequencing used CD8+ T cells sorted from PBMCs, obtained 5 days after the yellow fever booster vaccination. The receptors come from a man younger than 35 who received the YFV17D yellow fever vaccine.

This clonotype has a count of ten or more. The rearrangement joins TRBV5-6 to TRBJ2-1; D is ambiguous. The V end was cut by 0 bases, the J end by 12 bases, with 10 bases between. Germline values: CDR1 SGHDT, CDR2 YYEEEE. This CDR3 region has 12 residues. CDR3 in amino acids: CASSLAADGQFF. The CDR3 DNA reads TGTGCCAGCAGCTTGGCCGCTGATGGGCAGTTCTTC.

This clonotype came up many times. The rearrangement links TRBV4-1 to TRBJ2-5; D remains unclear. The V and J ends lost 0 bases and 6 bases respectively, with 17 bases between them. From germline, CDR1 is MGHRA and CDR2 YSYEKL. This CDR3 region has 16 residues. For the CDR3, the DNA is TGCGCCAGCAGCCAAGAGGGCCGCGGCAGCGTACAGACCCAGTACTTC. This translates into CASSQEGRGSVQTQYF.

This clonotype was detected a few times. The chain couples TRBV9 to TRBJ2-5; perhaps D is TRBD1 or TRBD2 (6 bases each). The CDR3 consists of 13 residues. Germline V gene data show CDR1 as SGDLS and CDR2 as YYNGEE. V lost 2 bases to trimming and J lost 4 bases, with 9 bases between them. This CDR3 is CASSVGGRETQYF. The CDR3 DNA reads TGTGCCAGCAGCGTGGGGGGCCGAGAGACCCAGTACTTC.

The chain couples TRBV12-3 or TRBV12-4 to TRBJ1-1; the D is unclear. This CDR3 has 12 residues. Trimming cost V 6 bases and J 1 base, with 6 bases left between them. The CDR3 is CASRLENTEAFF. CDR3 coding DNA: TGTGCCAGCAGACTAGAGAACACTGAAGCTTTCTTT.

This chain uses TRBV29-1 with TRBJ2-7; D possibly corresponds to TRBD1 (6 bases). V was cut by 0 bases and J by 6 bases, with 12 bases left in between. This CDR3 spans 13 amino acids. The germline CDR1 and CDR2 sequences are SQVTM and ANQGSEA. The CDR3, as DNA: TGCAGCGTTGAAGAGGGGGCGCAGGGCGAGCAGTACGTC. Protein: CSVEEGAQGEQYV.

This clonotype was seen more than once but under ten times. The J gene is TRBJ2-7, the V gene TRBV27; D gene ambiguous. The CDR3 covers 12 residues. Trimming stripped 4 bases from V and 6 bases from J, with 10 bases between. Germline values: CDR1 MNHEY, CDR2 SMNVEV (reference sequence). The CDR3 region is CASSSLLGEQYF. The CDR3 DNA reads TGTGCCAGCAGTTCCTTGCTAGGCGAGCAGTACTTC.

V is TRBV19 and J is TRBJ2-3; 7 nucleotides line up with TRBD1. V dropped 11 bases and J dropped 2; count of bases not matched to a gene: 7. The germline V gene has CDR1 LNHDA and CDR2 SQIVND (reference sequence). This CDR3 is 13 amino acids long. The CDR3 DNA reads as TGTGCCTCACAGGGGCCTCTCACAGATACGCAGTATTTT. Protein sequence: CASQGPLTDTQYF. The full variable domain, in which reference TRBV19 and TRBJ2-3 provide the parts outside the CDR3, is DGGITQSPKYLFRKEGQNVTLSCEQNLNHDAMYWYRQDPGQGLRLIYYSQIVNDFQKGDIAEGYSVSREKKESFPLTVTSAQKNPTAFYLCASQGPLTDTQYFGPGTRLTVL.

The rearrangement uses TRBV4-1 and TRBJ2-4; D possibly corresponds to TRBD1 (6 bases). Between the trimmed V and J ends, which lost 6 bases and 0 bases, there was a span of 12 bases. CDR3 length equals 15 residues. Per germline, CDR1 MGHRA and CDR2 YSYEKL. This CDR3 is CASRQGLLAKNIQYF. As DNA, the CDR3 is TGCGCCAGCAGACAGGGTCTCTTAGCCAAAAACATTCAGTACTTC.

This clonotype was seen more than once but under ten times. The chain recombines TRBV11-2 with TRBJ1-6, with a weak D call TRBD1 (5 bases). Trimming removed 2 bases at V and 6 bases at J, with 11 bases between. The CDR3 spans 15 residues. Germline values: CDR1 SGHAT, CDR2 FQNNGV. The CDR3, as DNA: TGTGCCAGCAGCTTATTGTGGCAGGGTAATTCACCCCTCCACTTT. This codes for CASSLLWQGNSPLHF. The full variable domain, completed using reference TRBV11-2 and TRBJ1-6, is EAGVAQSPRYKIIEKRQSVAFWCNPISGHATLYWYQQILGQGPKLLIQFQNNGVVDDSQLPKDRFSAERLKGVDSTLKIQPAKLEDSAVYLCASSLLWQGNSPLHFGNGTRLTVT.

This clonotype was found a few times. The chain has TRBV7-8 and TRBJ2-7; possible D gene TRBD1, 5 bases. V lost 0 bases and J lost 6, with 12 bases in between. This CDR3 spans 14 amino acids. CDR1 is SGHVS and CDR2 is FQNEAQ in the germline V gene. This chain's CDR3 is CASSLALGAVEQYF. The CDR3 DNA sequence: TGTGCCAGCAGCTTAGCGCTAGGGGCAGTCGAGCAGTACTTC. Using reference TRBV7-8 and TRBJ2-7 for the parts outside the CDR3, the full variable domain is GAGVSQSPRYKVAKRGQDVALRCDPISGHVSLFWYQQALGQGPEFLTYFQNEAQLDKSGLPSDRFFAERPEGSVSTLKIQRTQQEDSAVYLCASSLALGAVEQYFGPGTRLTVT.

This clonotype was counted between two and nine times. The chain combines TRBV6-5 with TRBJ2-3; TRBD1 is a possible D gene (5 bases). Germline V gives CDR1 MNHEY, CDR2 SVGAGI. V lost 5 bases, J lost 1 base, and 10 bases lay in between. This CDR3 contains 14 residues. CDR3 protein: CASSGWGGTDTQYF. The DNA of the CDR3 is TGTGCCAGCAGTGGGTGGGGCGGCACAGATACGCAGTATTTT.

This clonotype appeared once. The J gene is TRBJ1-1, the V gene TRBV4-3, with D tentatively TRBD1 (5 bases). The CDR3 totals 14 residues. The V end was cut by 4 bases, the J end by 3 bases, with 12 bases between. Germline V gene sequence: CDR1 LGHNA, CDR2 YSLEER. The CDR3, as DNA: TGCGCCAGCAGCCCGAGGGGTACTCACACTGAAGCTTTCTTT. The encoded protein is CASSPRGTHTEAFF.

This clonotype came up a few times. The V and J genes are TRBV19 and TRBJ2-2, with D tentatively TRBD2 (5 bases). V lost 11 bases and J lost 4, with 14 bases in between. Germline assignment: CDR1 LNHDA and CDR2 SQIVND (reference sequence). This CDR3 contains 13 residues. This CDR3 reads CAGSDSPTGELFF. The CDR3 DNA reads TGTGCCGGGTCGGACTCGCCCACCGGGGAGCTGTTTTTT.

The chain has TRBV12-3 or TRBV12-4 and TRBJ1-1; perhaps TRBD1 as D (5 bases). Deletions cut 5 bases from V and 1 base from J, with 11 bases between. This CDR3 contains 14 residues. The CDR3 DNA follows: TGTGCCAGCAGTAATGGGGGGGAGAACACTGAAGCTTTCTTT. Protein sequence: CASSNGGENTEAFF.

The gene calls are TRBV7-9 and TRBJ2-2; D is unclear. V was shortened by 5 bases and J by 1 base, with 14 bases between the two germline ends. Germline V CDR1 and CDR2: SEHNR, FQNEAQ (reference sequence). The CDR3 is 16 residues long. The CDR3 nucleotides read TGTGCCAGCAGCGGACGGAGAGAAATGAACACCGGGGAGCTGTTTTTT. Its translation: CASSGRREMNTGELFF.

This clonotype has more than one count but fewer than ten. This chain connects TRBV3-1 to TRBJ2-3; perhaps TRBD1 as D (5 bases). Looked up from germline, CDR1 is LGHDT and CDR2 is YNNKEL (reference sequence). Trimming took 1 base from V and 1 from J, leaving 12 bases between them. The CDR3 is 16 amino acids. The CDR3 DNA reads TGTGCCAGCAGCCAAGCCGCCAGGGCCCGCACAGATACGCAGTATTTT. Amino acids: CASSQAARARTDTQYF.

In this sample, this clonotype turned up a few times. The V call is TRBV20-1, the J call TRBJ2-1; 14 bases are shared with TRBD2. The germline gives CDR1 DFQATT, CDR2 SNEGSKA (reference sequence). V shed 2 bases and J 4 bases; nucleotides not matched to a gene: 13. This CDR3 is built from 19 residues. CDR3 nucleotides: TGCAGTGCTAGATCCCGGTCCGGGACTAGCGGGGGAGGGTACAATGAGCAGTTCTTC. Its protein is CSARSRSGTSGGGYNEQFF.

The rearrangement links TRBV6-2 or TRBV6-3 to TRBJ2-7; D not resolved. CDR1 and CDR2 (germline): MNHEY, SVGEGT. Trimming cost V 6 bases and J 1 base, with 7 bases left between them. This CDR3 comprises 12 residues. CDR3 coding DNA: TGTGCCAGCAGGGACGCGTCCTACGAGCAGTACGTC. This codes for CASRDASYEQYV.

This clonotype was recorded at least ten times. V usage is TRBV11-2 and J usage is TRBJ2-5; D gene unclear. Germline loops: CDR1 SGHAT, CDR2 FQNNGV. The germline V and J ends were trimmed by 4 bases and 3 bases, with 3 bases remaining between them. The CDR3 loop spans 11 amino acids. The CDR3 reads CASSSKETQYF. CDR3 sequence (DNA): TGTGCCAGCAGCTCAAAAGAGACCCAGTACTTC. Filled out from reference TRBV11-2 and TRBJ2-5, the complete variable domain reads EAGVAQSPRYKIIEKRQSVAFWCNPISGHATLYWYQQILGQGPKLLIQFQNNGVVDDSQLPKDRFSAERLKGVDSTLKIQPAKLEDSAVYLCASSSKETQYFGPGTRLLVL.

V usage is TRBV7-9 and J usage is TRBJ2-3; 9 nucleotides align to TRBD2. CDR3 size: 16 residues. The germline V gene has CDR1 SEHNR and CDR2 FQNEAQ (reference sequence). The V segment lost 2 bases and the J segment 1 base; nucleotides outside the gene matches: 4. The DNA for the CDR3 is TGTGCCAGCAGCTTATGGTCTAGCGGGGGCACAGATACGCAGTATTTT. Protein sequence: CASSLWSSGGTDTQYF.

The table lists this clonotype with a few counts. The chain links TRBV7-4 to TRBJ2-5; 12 positions match TRBD1. This CDR3 is 16 amino acids long. V gave up 6 bases and J gave up 6 bases; unmatched junction bases: 11. Looked up from germline, CDR1 is SGHVT and CDR2 is SQSDAQ. The DNA of the CDR3 is TGTGCCAGCAGTAACTACGCGGGACAGGGGGCTCAGACCCAGTACTTC. It translates to CASSNYAGQGAQTQYF.

As DNA, the CDR3 is TGTGCCAGCAGCCCTAGCGGGGGCCGTGACAATGAGCAGTTCTTC. Its protein product is CASSPSGGRDNEQFF. The chain recombines TRBV7-9 with TRBJ2-1; 10 nucleotides line up with TRBD2. Germline V gene data show CDR1 as SEHNR and CDR2 as FQNEAQ (reference sequence). J lost 5 bases, V lost 5 bases, and 6 bases had no gene match. The CDR3 runs 15 residues.

A few counts support this clonotype. The CDR3 here is CASSRRAGGGVYGYTF. CDR3 nucleotide sequence: TGTGCCAGCAGCCGGAGGGCAGGGGGAGGAGTGTATGGCTACACCTTC. The V and J genes are TRBV6-2 or TRBV6-3 and TRBJ1-2, with 7 bases lining up with TRBD1. J lost 5 bases, V lost 6 bases, and 15 bases had no gene match. Per the germline V gene, CDR1 is MNHEY and CDR2 is SVGEGT. This CDR3 contains 16 residues.

In its sample, this clonotype was seen many times. The chain combines TRBV7-8 with TRBJ1-6, with D uncertain. Germline values: CDR1 SGHVS, CDR2 FQNEAQ. CDR3 length: 15 residues. V was cut by 7 bases and J by 0 bases, with 10 bases left in between. CDR3 in DNA: TGTGCCAGCATTAGAGGGAGCTCCTATAATTCACCCCTCCACTTT. Its translation is CASIRGSSYNSPLHF.

This rearrangement joins TRBV5-8 to TRBJ1-1; D gene uncertain. The CDR3 runs to 14 residues. V gave up 2 bases and J gave up 0 bases, with 8 bases separating them. CDR1 is SGHTS, CDR2 YDEGEE, per germline. The DNA for the CDR3 is TGTGCCAGCAGCTTCGTAGGACTGAACACTGAAGCTTTCTTT. It specifies CASSFVGLNTEAFF.

CDR3 nucleotides: TGTGCCAGCAGCGGACGGGAGACAGGGGAAACGTCCTACGAGCAGTACTTC. This translates into CASSGRETGETSYEQYF. The V gene is TRBV5-5, the J gene TRBJ2-7; TRBD1 agrees at 8 bases. The CDR3 is made up of 17 amino acids. Germline V gene lookup returns CDR1 SGHKS and CDR2 YYEKEE (reference sequence). V lost 4 bases to trimming and J lost 1 base; unmatched junction nucleotides: 13.